The entry below describes one T cell receptor (beta chain). This entry comes from a study of blood T cell repertoires in COVID-19. Across the whole study: From the United States, Italy and Spain came samples of acute and convalescent COVID-19.

Original processing methods: Scientists estimated how many nucleated cells there were by amplifying reference gene primers. TCRdb's table, derived via immunoSEQ multiplex PCR, lists solely in-frame clones and lacks some. The V and J calls and clone size come from that table; D and trimming were worked out from the DNA. Of approximately 250,000 clones listed, more than 70% were seen once; the top ten hold approximately 6%. The Seattle patients, enrolled during active infection, were followed longitudinally. V trimming: 5 bases; J trimming: 6 bases; junction bases outside the gene matches: 8. The CDR3 is 16 residues long. Germline CDR1 MGHRA, CDR2 YSYEKL.

The J gene is TRBJ1-5, the V gene TRBV4-1; 12 nucleotides agree with TRBD1. Sequenced: peripheral blood. The sequence was obtained from a woman aged 80 or over with COVID-19, enrolled during active disease. The CDR3 nucleotides are TGCGCCAGCAGCTTAACCGGGACAGGGGGCGTTCAGCCCCAGCATTTT. Residues: CASSLTGTGGVQPQHF.